This is a list of T cell receptor beta chains from one sample in a study of OX40 agonist ivuxolimab in advanced cancers. Sequencing was performed with immunoSEQ multiplex PCR; in TCRdb, only in-frame clones are kept and a portion is missing. The table shows around 34,000 clones, with around 89% occurring only once. This specimen was CD4+ or CD8+ T cells sorted from blood, taken in a trial of the OX40 agonist ivuxolimab. Receptor source: an adult with an advanced solid tumor such as melanoma, head and neck, liver or kidney cancer. CDR3s include the opening cysteine and the closing phenylalanine or tryptophan. Fields, in order: D gene, J gene, V gene, clone size, CDR3 length, CDR3 protein, CDR3 DNA. D genes are given only for firm matches. Clone sizes are given selectively: once, few, many, or a class where the clone is expanded.

TRBD1,TRBJ1-1,TRBV7-9,-,16,CASSQTPGQLHTEAFF,TGTGCCAGCAGCCAGACGCCGGGACAGCTCCACACTGAAGCTTTCTTT
-,TRBJ1-3,TRBV14,-,14,CASSPRGAGNTIYF,TGTGCCAGCAGCCCGCGGGGCGCTGGAAACACCATATATTTT
-,TRBJ1-3,TRBV2,-,14,CASSAGSSGNTIYF,TGTGCCAGCAGTGCAGGGTCCTCTGGAAACACCATATATTTT
TRBD2,TRBJ2-7,TRBV28,once,17,CASSISPLAESSYEQYF,TGTGCCAGCAGCATCTCCCCTCTAGCGGAGAGCTCCTACGAGCAGTACTTC
TRBD1,TRBJ1-1,TRBV6-5,-,15,CASSQTDRGYTEAFF,TGTGCCAGCAGTCAGACGGACAGGGGCTACACTGAAGCTTTCTTT
-,TRBJ2-7,TRBV30,-,13,CAWSESIGSEQYF,TGTGCCTGGAGCGAATCTATTGGTTCCGAGCAGTACTTC
-,TRBJ2-7,TRBV7-9,once,13,CASSLVDNYEQYF,TGTGCCAGCAGCTTAGTGGATAACTACGAGCAGTACTTC
TRBD1,TRBJ2-7,TRBV9,-,11,CASGQGGEQYF,TGTGCCAGCGGACAGGGTGGTGAGCAGTACTTC
-,TRBJ2-3,TRBV28,-,14,CASSPRGITDTQYF,TGTGCCAGCAGTCCCCGGGGAATCACAGATACGCAGTATTTT
-,TRBJ1-4,TRBV5-5,-,14,CASSFGGTNEKLFF,TGTGCCAGCAGCTTCGGGGGGACTAATGAAAAACTGTTTTTT
TRBD1,TRBJ1-4,TRBV27,-,16,CASSTGTGGTNEKLFF,TGTGCCAGCAGCACCGGGACAGGGGGAACTAATGAAAAACTGTTTTTT
TRBD2,TRBJ2-5,TRBV19,-,16,CASSPFGLAGEETQYF,TGTGCCAGTAGTCCCTTCGGACTAGCGGGGGAAGAGACCCAGTACTTC
TRBD2,TRBJ2-3,TRBV19,-,16,CASSKLGLAITDTQYF,TGTGCCAGTAGTAAATTGGGACTAGCGATCACAGATACGCAGTATTTT
-,TRBJ2-1,TRBV5-6,-,16,CASSLGAGAGYNEQFF,TGTGCCAGCAGCTTGGGGGCGGGGGCCGGGTACAATGAGCAGTTCTTC
-,TRBJ2-7,TRBV27,-,12,CASSSGNYEQYF,TGTGCCAGCAGTTCGGGAAACTACGAGCAGTACTTC